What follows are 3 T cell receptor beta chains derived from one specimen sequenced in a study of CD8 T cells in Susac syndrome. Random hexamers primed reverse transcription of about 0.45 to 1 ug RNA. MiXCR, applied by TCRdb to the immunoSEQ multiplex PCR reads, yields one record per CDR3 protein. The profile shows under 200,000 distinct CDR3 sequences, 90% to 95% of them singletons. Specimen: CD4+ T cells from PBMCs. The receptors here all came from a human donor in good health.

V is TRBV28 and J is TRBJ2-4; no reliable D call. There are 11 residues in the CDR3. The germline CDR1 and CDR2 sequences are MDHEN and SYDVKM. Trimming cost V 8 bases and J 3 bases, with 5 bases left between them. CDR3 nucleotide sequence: TGTGCCAGCGTACGCAAAAACATTCAGTACTTC. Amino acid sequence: CASVRKNIQYF.

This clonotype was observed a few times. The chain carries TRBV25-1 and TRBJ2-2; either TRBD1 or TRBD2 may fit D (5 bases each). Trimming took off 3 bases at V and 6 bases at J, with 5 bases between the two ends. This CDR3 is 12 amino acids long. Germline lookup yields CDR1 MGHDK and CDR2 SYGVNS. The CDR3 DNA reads TGTGCCAGCAGTGAGGGGGCCGGGGAGCTGTTTTTT. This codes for CASSEGAGELFF.

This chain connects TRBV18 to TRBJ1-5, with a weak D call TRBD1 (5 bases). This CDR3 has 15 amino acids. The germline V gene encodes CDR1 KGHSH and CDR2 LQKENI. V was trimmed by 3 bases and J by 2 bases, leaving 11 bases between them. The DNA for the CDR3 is TGTGCCAGCTCACCCAGGGCCGTCGGCAATCAGCCCCAGCATTTT. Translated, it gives CASSPRAVGNQPQHF.